This is a list of T cell receptor beta chains from one sample in a study of chemoradiotherapy in HPV16-positive cancers. Only in-frame clones appear in the TCRdb table, and some are missing; sequencing was by immunoSEQ multiplex PCR. The table records about 5,400 clones, 70% to 90% of them present only once. The source material was blood, sampled from a patient who underwent chemoradiotherapy. These receptors originate from a human donor with HPV-associated anogenital cancer. CDR3s include the opening cysteine and the closing phenylalanine or tryptophan. The D gene is left open where the match is weak. Only part of the rows carry a size: once, few, many, or a class if the clone is expanded.

clone size | J gene | D gene | V gene | CDR3 protein | CDR3 DNA
NA | TRBJ1-1 | TRBD1 | TRBV18 | CASSPDRGGAFF | TGTGCCAGCTCGCCGGACAGGGGAGGAGCTTTCTTT
NA | TRBJ1-2 | NA | TRBV15 | CATSRDQGRTTNYGYTF | TGTGCCACCAGCAGAGATCAGGGCAGAACCACTAACTATGGCTACACCTTC
few | TRBJ1-1 | NA | TRBV19 | CASSRQVTATEAFF | TGTGCCAGTAGTCGACAGGTGACAGCGACTGAAGCTTTCTTT
NA | TRBJ2-6 | NA | TRBV7-6 | CASSTSTISQSRANVLTF | TGTGCCAGCAGCACGAGCACAATCTCACAAAGTCGGGCCAACGTCCTGACTTTC
NA | TRBJ1-4 | TRBD1 | TRBV9 | CASSAGTGGGGNEKLFF | TGTGCCAGCAGCGCCGGGACAGGGGGCGGGGGTAATGAAAAACTGTTTTTT
NA | TRBJ1-5 | TRBD1 | TRBV27 | CASSRQGASQPQHF | TGTGCCAGCAGTCGTCAGGGGGCTAGTCAGCCCCAGCATTTT
NA | TRBJ1-1 | TRBD1 | TRBV9 | CASSAIKGASTEAFF | TGTGCCAGCAGCGCCATCAAGGGGGCGTCGACTGAAGCTTTCTTT
NA | TRBJ1-4 | NA | TRBV19 | CASSIEINEKLFF | TGTGCCAGTAGTATTGAGATTAATGAAAAACTGTTTTTT
NA | TRBJ2-3 | NA | TRBV9 | CASNLEGGGTDTQYF | TGTGCCAGCAACCTTGAGGGGGGTGGCACAGATACGCAGTATTTT
once | TRBJ2-7 | NA | TRBV9 | CASSVVQGGEQYF | TGTGCCAGCAGCGTAGTTCAGGGGGGCGAGCAGTACTTC
NA | TRBJ1-4 | TRBD1 | TRBV15 | CATRTGATNEKLFF | TGTGCCACCCGAACAGGGGCAACTAATGAAAAACTGTTTTTT
NA | TRBJ2-3 | NA | TRBV27 | CASSLKGQGGRDTQYF | TGTGCCAGCAGTTTAAAGGGGCAGGGGGGACGAGATACGCAGTATTTT
once | TRBJ2-1 | NA | TRBV7-2 | CASSRYNEQFF | TGTGCCAGCAGTAGATACAATGAGCAGTTCTTC
NA | TRBJ1-4 | TRBD1 | TRBV27 | CASSHRGEGEKLFF | TGTGCCAGCAGTCACAGGGGCGAGGGTGAAAAACTGTTTTTT
NA | TRBJ1-2 | NA | TRBV9 | CASSVGGNDGYTF | TGTGCCAGCAGCGTGGGGGGGAACGATGGCTACACCTTC
NA | TRBJ2-2 | NA | TRBV6-5 | CASSLEFGNTGELFF | TGTGCCAGCAGTCTTGAATTCGGGAACACCGGGGAGCTGTTTTTT
NA | TRBJ2-1 | TRBD2 | TRBV11-2 | CASSAGTSGLNEQFF | TGTGCCAGCAGCGCCGGGACTAGCGGCCTCAATGAGCAGTTCTTC
once | TRBJ1-5 | NA | TRBV19 | CASRGARNSNQPQHF | TGTGCCAGTAGAGGGGCACGGAATAGCAATCAGCCCCAGCATTTT
NA | TRBJ2-7 | TRBD1 | TRBV27 | CASSWTGVTYEQYF | TGTGCCAGCAGTTGGACAGGTGTTACCTACGAGCAGTACTTC
NA | TRBJ1-1 | NA | TRBV5-1 | CASAVGSLGTEAFF | TGCGCCAGTGCAGTTGGTTCCCTGGGGACTGAAGCTTTCTTT
NA | TRBJ2-2 | TRBD2 | TRBV4-1 | CASSLAGGSTGELFF | TGCGCCAGCAGCCTGGCGGGGGGGAGTACCGGGGAGCTGTTTTTT
NA | TRBJ1-2 | TRBD1 | TRBV30 | CAWSLPGQGGYGYTF | TGTGCCTGGAGCCTTCCGGGACAGGGCGGCTATGGCTACACCTTC
once | TRBJ2-2 | NA | TRBV5-3 | CARTLGGELFF | TGTGCCAGAACCTTGGGGGGGGAGCTGTTTTTT
NA | TRBJ1-1 | NA | TRBV18 | CASSPSQTVGNTEAFF | TGTGCCAGCTCACCCTCCCAGACAGTGGGGAACACTGAAGCTTTCTTT
NA | TRBJ1-2 | TRBD1 | TRBV5-6 | CASRGGTVNYGYTF | TGTGCCAGCAGGGGGGGGACAGTCAACTATGGCTACACCTTC
NA | TRBJ1-1 | TRBD1 | TRBV19 | CARVEGAEETEAFF | TGTGCCAGGGTTGAGGGGGCAGAGGAGACTGAAGCTTTCTTT
NA | TRBJ1-1 | NA | TRBV19 | CASSAPRGDKNTEAFF | TGTGCCAGTAGTGCACCAAGGGGCGACAAAAACACTGAAGCTTTCTTT